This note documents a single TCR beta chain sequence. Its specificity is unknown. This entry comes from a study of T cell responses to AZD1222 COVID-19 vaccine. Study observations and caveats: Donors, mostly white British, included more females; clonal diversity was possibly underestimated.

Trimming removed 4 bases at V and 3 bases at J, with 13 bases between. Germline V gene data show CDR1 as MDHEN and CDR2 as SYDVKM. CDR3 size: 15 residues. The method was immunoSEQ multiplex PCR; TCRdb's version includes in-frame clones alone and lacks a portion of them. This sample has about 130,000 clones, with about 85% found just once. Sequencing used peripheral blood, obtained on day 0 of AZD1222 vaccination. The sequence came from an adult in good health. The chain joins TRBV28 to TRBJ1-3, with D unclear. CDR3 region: CASSSPTRVGNTIYF. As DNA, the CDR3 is TGTGCCAGCAGTTCCCCCACAAGGGTTGGAAACACCATATATTTT. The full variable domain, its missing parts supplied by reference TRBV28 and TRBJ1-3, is DVKVTQSSRYLVKRTGEKVFLECVQDMDHENMFWYRQDPGLGLRLIYFSYDVKMKEKGDIPEGYSVSREKKERFSLILESASTNQTSMYLCASSSPTRVGNTIYFGEGSWLTVV.